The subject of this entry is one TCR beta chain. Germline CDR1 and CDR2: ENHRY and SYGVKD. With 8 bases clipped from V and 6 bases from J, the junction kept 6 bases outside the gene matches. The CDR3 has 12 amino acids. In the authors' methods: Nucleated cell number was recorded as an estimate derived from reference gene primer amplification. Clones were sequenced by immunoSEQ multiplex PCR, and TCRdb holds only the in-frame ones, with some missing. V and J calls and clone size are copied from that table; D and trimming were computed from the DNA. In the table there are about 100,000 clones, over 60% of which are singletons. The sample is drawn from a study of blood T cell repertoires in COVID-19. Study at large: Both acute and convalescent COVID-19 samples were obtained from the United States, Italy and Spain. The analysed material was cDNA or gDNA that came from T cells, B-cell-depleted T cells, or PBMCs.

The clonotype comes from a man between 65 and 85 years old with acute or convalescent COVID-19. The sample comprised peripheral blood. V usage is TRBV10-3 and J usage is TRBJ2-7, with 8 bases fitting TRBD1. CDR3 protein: CAISDRALEQYF. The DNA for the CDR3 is TGTGCCATCTCGGACAGGGCGCTCGAGCAGTACTTC.